Shown below are 23 T cell receptor beta chains from a single sample sequenced in a study of shared clonotypes between healthy human individuals. Libraries were prepared by immunoSEQ multiplex PCR; TCRdb keeps only in-frame clonotypes and omits some of them. The profile shows approximately 500,000 clones, 70% to 80% of them singletons. Sequencing was carried out using PBMCs. All receptors come from a middle-aged woman in good health. Some clones in this sample may be carry-over from other donors' samples.

V is TRBV28 and J is TRBJ2-1; D uncertain. Germline loops: CDR1 MDHEN, CDR2 SYDVKM. V lost 3 bases and J 6 bases, leaving 6 bases between the germline ends. This CDR3 comprises 12 residues. The CDR3 DNA reads as TGTGCCAGCAGTTTGAAGTTCAATGAGCAGTTCTTC. It translates to CASSLKFNEQFF. Supplemented by reference TRBV28 and TRBJ2-1, the full variable domain reads DVKVTQSSRYLVKRTGEKVFLECVQDMDHENMFWYRQDPGLGLRLIYFSYDVKMKEKGDIPEGYSVSREKKERFSLILESASTNQTSMYLCASSLKFNEQFFGPGTRLTVL.

The chain links TRBV5-1 to TRBJ1-5, with TRBD1 identical over 9 bases. In germline, CDR1 is SGHRS, CDR2 YFSETQ. The ends lost 0 bases at V and 6 bases at J; junction bases unmatched: 7. The CDR3 sequence is 16 residues long. The chain's CDR3 is CASSLGTGTGSQPQHF. CDR3 DNA: TGCGCCAGCAGCTTGGGGACCGGGACAGGGAGTCAGCCCCAGCATTTT.

The sample holds one count of this clone. The chain is built from TRBV2 and TRBJ2-7, with 12 nucleotides matching TRBD2. V was pared by 6 bases and J by 1 base, with 4 bases of the junction left unmatched. The V gene's germline CDR1 is SNHLY and CDR2 FYNNEI. The length of the CDR3 is 15 residues. CDR3 region: CASRILAGGSYEQYF. The CDR3 DNA follows: TGTGCCAGCAGGATACTAGCGGGAGGTTCCTACGAGCAGTACTTC.

The CDR3 is CASSLVGTGAYEQYF. For the CDR3, the DNA is TGTGCCAGCAGTTTGGTCGGGACAGGGGCCTACGAGCAGTACTTC. The J gene is TRBJ2-7, the V gene TRBV27; 10 nucleotides align to TRBD1. Trimming took 3 bases from V and 2 from J; bases not matched to a gene: 4. The CDR3 has 15 residues. Germline lookup yields CDR1 MNHEY and CDR2 SMNVEV (reference sequence).

As for this clone: A much more abundant neighbour one base away suggests this may be a read error. The J gene is TRBJ1-1, the V gene TRBV27, with 7 bases identical to TRBD1. The CDR3 sequence is 14 residues long. Germline CDR1 MNHEY, CDR2 SMNVEV (reference sequence). V lost 6 bases, J lost 4 bases, and 8 bases stayed unmatched. This CDR3 is CASRPQGEGTEAFF. The CDR3 region has the DNA TGTGCCAGCAGACCCCAGGGGGAAGGCACTGAAGCTTTCTTT.

There are a few counts of this clone. This rearrangement joins TRBV6-4 to TRBJ1-1; no clear D gene. V lost 2 bases to trimming and J lost 2 bases, with 6 bases between them. Per germline, CDR1 MRHNA and CDR2 SNTAGT. The CDR3 sequence is 13 residues long. CDR3 DNA: TGTGCCAGCAGTGACGCAGATAACACTGAAGCTTTCTTT. Protein sequence: CASSDADNTEAFF.

The rearrangement joins TRBV6-4 to TRBJ2-1; 12 bases align to TRBD2. V shed 8 bases and J 6 bases; nucleotides not matched to a gene: 2. The CDR3 has 13 amino acids. Germline V gene lookup returns CDR1 MRHNA and CDR2 SNTAGT. The CDR3: CASRTSGTNEQFF. CDR3 nucleotide sequence: TGTGCCAGCCGGACTAGCGGGACCAATGAGCAGTTCTTC.

The chain combines TRBV2 with TRBJ1-1, with 10 positions matching TRBD1. The CDR3 contains 15 residues. The V segment lost 6 bases and the J segment 7 bases; nucleotides outside the gene matches: 11. CDR1 and CDR2 (germline): SNHLY, FYNNEI. CDR3 bases: TGTGCCAGCAGCTTAGACGGGACAGGGGACCGTGAAGCTTTCTTT. Residues: CASSLDGTGDREAFF. Full variable domain (missing parts from reference TRBV2 and TRBJ1-1): EPEVTQTPSHQVTQMGQEVILRCVPISNHLYFYWYRQILGQKVEFLVSFYNNEISEKSEIFDDQFSVERPDGSNFTLKIRSTKLEDSAMYFCASSLDGTGDREAFFGQGTRLTVV.

This clone was observed a single time. The chain couples TRBV28 to TRBJ1-1; D ambiguous. Germline CDR1 and CDR2: MDHEN and SYDVKM. Trimming removed 6 bases at V and 5 bases at J, with 10 bases between. The length of the CDR3 is 12 residues. The CDR3 sequence is CASRTAGTEAFF. For the CDR3, the DNA is TGTGCCAGCAGAACGGCGGGGACTGAAGCTTTCTTT.

The chain is built from TRBV7-3 and TRBJ2-2; D not certain. Germline V gives CDR1 SGHTA, CDR2 FQGTGA. V gave up 2 bases and J gave up 4 bases, with 5 bases separating them. The CDR3 extends over 13 amino acids. This CDR3 is CASSLGSTGELFF. CDR3 nucleotide sequence: TGTGCCAGCAGCTTAGGGTCCACCGGGGAGCTGTTTTTT.

Note on this clone: A much larger clonotype is one base distant, so this may be a read error. This sequence joins TRBV20-1 and TRBJ2-7, with D uncertain. Deletions cut 6 bases from V and 5 bases from J, with 11 bases between. This CDR3 spans 11 amino acids. CDR1 is DFQATT, CDR2 SNEGSKA, per germline (reference sequence). CDR3 bases: TGCAGTGCCGCGATGGGAAACGAGCAGTACTTC. Protein: CSAAMGNEQYF.

The chain has TRBV27 and TRBJ2-1, with D possibly being TRBD2 (7 bases). The ends were cut back, 3 bases at V and 6 bases at J, with 21 bases in the middle. In germline, CDR1 is MNHEY, CDR2 SMNVEV (reference sequence). The CDR3 consists of 17 residues. In nucleotides, the CDR3 is TGTGCCAGCAGTTTCCCACGGGGGGCCCGGATGGTCAATGAGCAGTTCTTC. Translation gives CASSFPRGARMVNEQFF.

This chain connects TRBV30 to TRBJ2-5; no definite D call. Germline lookup yields CDR1 GTSNPN and CDR2 SVGIG (reference sequence). CDR3 size: 15 residues. V lost 2 bases, J lost 5 bases, and 18 bases lay in between. CDR3 sequence reads: CAWSTTLGSRETQYF. Here the CDR3 DNA reads TGTGCCTGGAGTACAACCTTGGGCAGCCGGGAGACCCAGTACTTC. Filled out from reference TRBV30 and TRBJ2-5, the complete variable domain reads SQTIHQWPATLVQPVGSPLSLECTVEGTSNPNLYWYRQAAGRGLQLLFYSVGIGQISSEVPQNLSASRPQDRQFILSSKKLLLSDSGFYLCAWSTTLGSRETQYFGPGTRLLVL.

This clone was seen just once. J is TRBJ2-1 and V is TRBV5-6, with 10 bases aligning to TRBD1. J was trimmed by 3 bases and V by 2 bases; bases with no gene match: 8. The germline CDR1 and CDR2 sequences are SGHDT and YYEEEE. This CDR3 region has 17 residues. The CDR3 here is CASSLRTGGDYYNEQFF. DNA for the CDR3: TGTGCCAGCAGCTTAAGGACAGGGGGAGATTACTACAATGAGCAGTTCTTC.

The rearrangement joins TRBV6-1 to TRBJ1-5, with D hard to call. The germline V and J ends were trimmed by 7 bases and 5 bases, with 9 bases remaining between them. The germline gives CDR1 MNHNS, CDR2 SASEGT. The CDR3 covers 12 residues. CDR3 DNA: TGTGCCAGCAATCGGCAGGATCAGCCCCAGCATTTT. This gives the protein CASNRQDQPQHF.

This rearrangement joins TRBV2 to TRBJ2-5; 13 bases match TRBD2. This CDR3 spans 15 amino acids. From germline, CDR1 is SNHLY and CDR2 FYNNEI. The V segment lost 4 bases and the J segment 5 bases; nucleotides outside the gene matches: 4. The DNA for the CDR3 is TGTGCCAGCAGTGGGACTAGCGGGAGATGGGAGACCCAGTACTTC. This encodes CASSGTSGRWETQYF.

This sequence joins TRBV19 and TRBJ1-6; D is uncertain. V lost 3 bases to trimming and J lost 8 bases, with 11 bases between them. CDR1 is LNHDA and CDR2 is SQIVND in the germline V gene (reference sequence). The CDR3 loop spans 14 amino acids. The CDR3 loop reads CASSIRHGDSPLHF. For the CDR3, the DNA is TGTGCCAGTAGTATTAGGCATGGCGATTCACCCCTCCACTTT.

The rearrangement links TRBV5-1 to TRBJ2-1, with 13 bases lining up with TRBD2. Trimming cost V 0 bases and J 9 bases; bases outside gene matches: 6. This CDR3 region has 16 residues. Germline V gives CDR1 SGHRS, CDR2 YFSETQ. This CDR3 reads CASSLGTSGRRSEQFF. In DNA, the CDR3 is TGCGCCAGCAGCTTGGGGACTAGCGGGAGAAGGAGTGAGCAGTTCTTC.

The chain links TRBV28 to TRBJ2-7; no definite D call. Germline CDR1 and CDR2: MDHEN and SYDVKM. V was cut by 4 bases and J by 3 bases, with 13 bases left in between. This CDR3 region has 14 residues. The DNA of the CDR3 is TGTGCCAGCAGTTCCCCCCCGCCGAACTACGAGCAGTACTTC. Its translation: CASSSPPPNYEQYF.

The rearrangement joins TRBV6-1 to TRBJ2-3, with TRBD2 identical over 10 bases. This CDR3 is 16 amino acids long. Per germline, CDR1 MNHNS and CDR2 SASEGT. The junction had 4 bases not matched to a gene; V was cut back by 2 bases and J by 2 bases. CDR3 sequence (DNA): TGTGCCAGCAGTGAACAAGCGGGAGGGACCACAGATACGCAGTATTTT. It yields the protein CASSEQAGGTTDTQYF.

This chain connects TRBV6-6 to TRBJ1-5, with TRBD1 matching 7 bases. CDR3 length: 14 amino acids. Trimming cost V 8 bases and J 3 bases; bases outside gene matches: 7. Germline values: CDR1 MNHNY, CDR2 SVGAGI (reference sequence). The CDR3 loop reads CASGRTGVNQPQHF. The CDR3 DNA sequence: TGTGCCAGCGGGCGGACAGGAGTCAATCAGCCCCAGCATTTT.

This clone occurred a few times. V usage is TRBV23-1 and J usage is TRBJ1-5; no clear D. TRBV23-1 is an ORF, and what it does is uncertain. V was cut by 0 bases and J by 5 bases, with 11 bases left in between. This CDR3 contains 15 residues. The CDR3 loop reads CASSQSGTEDQPQHF. In nucleotides, the CDR3 is TGCGCCAGCAGTCAATCGGGTACGGAGGATCAGCCCCAGCATTTT.

The chain carries TRBV6-6 and TRBJ2-7, with D possibly called TRBD1 or TRBD2 (5 bases each). Trimming pared 4 bases from V and 2 bases from J, leaving 6 bases between. The CDR3 length is 12 residues. Per germline, CDR1 MNHNY and CDR2 SVGAGI (reference sequence). Written as DNA, the CDR3 is TGTGCCAGCAGTTGGGACCCCTACGAGCAGTACTTC. Residues: CASSWDPYEQYF.